This paragraph reports one T cell receptor (beta chain). Its specificity is not known. CD45RO-negative cells were positively selected for CCR7, leaving out terminally differentiated effector memory CD45RA+ cells. These data come from a study of shared clonotypes between healthy human individuals. This CDR3 is built from 16 residues. Trimming took 5 bases from V and 1 from J; bases not matched to a gene: 6. The germline V gene encodes CDR1 LNHDA and CDR2 SQIVND (reference sequence). Approximately 30,000 T cell genomes (approximately 190 ng DNA) went into each sorted-subset replicate. The assay was immunoSEQ multiplex PCR, and TCRdb's table has in-frame clones only and misses some. Among roughly 890,000 clones, over 90% were seen once, and the ten largest hold around 24%. Whole-study findings and limits: The generation probabilities recorded for non-shared clonotypes fell below those of clonotypes shared by all four donors.

The source of this sequence is a man aged 30 to 39 in good health. The rearrangement uses TRBV19 and TRBJ2-3, with 10 bases identical to TRBD1. The sequencing input was naive CD8+ T cells sorted from blood. CDR3 region: CASSPMTGGGTDTQYF. The CDR3 DNA is TGTGCCAGTAGTCCCATGACAGGGGGCGGCACAGATACGCAGTATTTT.